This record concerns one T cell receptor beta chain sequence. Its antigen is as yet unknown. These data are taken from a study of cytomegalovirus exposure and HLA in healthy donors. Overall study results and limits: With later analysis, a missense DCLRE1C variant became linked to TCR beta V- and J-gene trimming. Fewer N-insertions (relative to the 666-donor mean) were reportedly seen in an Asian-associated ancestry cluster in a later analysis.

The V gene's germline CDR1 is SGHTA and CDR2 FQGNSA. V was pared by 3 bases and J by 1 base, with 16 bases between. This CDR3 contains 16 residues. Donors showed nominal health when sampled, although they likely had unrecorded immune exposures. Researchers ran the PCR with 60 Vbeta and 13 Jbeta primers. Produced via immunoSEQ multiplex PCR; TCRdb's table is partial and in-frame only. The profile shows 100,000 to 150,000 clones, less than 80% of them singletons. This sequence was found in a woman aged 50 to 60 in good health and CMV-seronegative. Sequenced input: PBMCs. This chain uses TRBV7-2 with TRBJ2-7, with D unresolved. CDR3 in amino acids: CASSLFGVTFSYEQYF. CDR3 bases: TGTGCCAGCAGCTTGTTCGGAGTAACCTTTTCCTACGAGCAGTACTTC.